The 7 T cell receptor beta chains below were found in one sample sequenced in a study of shared clonotypes between healthy human individuals. Profiled with immunoSEQ multiplex PCR; TCRdb holds only in-frame clones, not every one. The sample holds roughly 2.1 million clones, approximately 94% seen once. Cells designated naive CD8 were CD45RO-negative and were positively selected for CCR7, with terminally differentiated effector memory CD45RA+ cells excluded. What was sequenced was naive CD8+ T cells from PBMCs. These receptors were obtained from a man between 18 and 29 years old in good health. Some clones in this sample may be carry-over from other donors' samples.

Concerning this clone itself: Other DNA variants within this sample encode the same CDR3. The rearrangement uses TRBV2 and TRBJ2-4, with D hard to call. The germline V gene has CDR1 SNHLY and CDR2 FYNNEI. V lost 0 bases to trimming and J lost 1 base, with 7 bases between them. CDR3 size: 15 residues. CDR3 in DNA: TGTGCCAGCAGTGAAGCAGGGCTTGCCAAAAACATTCAGTACTTC. It is translated as CASSEAGLAKNIQYF.

This sequence joins TRBV9 and TRBJ2-5, with 10 bases fitting TRBD1. Germline-derived CDR1 and CDR2 are SGDLS and YYNGEE. With V trimmed by 4 bases and J by 5 bases, 11 bases remained unmatched. This CDR3 is 16 amino acids long. This chain's CDR3 is CASSLGQGVRRETQYF. Written as DNA, the CDR3 is TGTGCCAGCAGCCTAGGACAGGGGGTGCGTCGGGAGACCCAGTACTTC.

On this clone itself: Additional DNA sequences in this sample encode the identical CDR3. The chain has TRBV15 and TRBJ1-1; no clear D gene. The CDR3 contains 12 residues. V shed 3 bases and J shed 1 base, with 3 bases lying between them. CDR1 and CDR2 from the germline V gene are LNHNV and YYDKDF (reference sequence). The CDR3 region has the DNA TGTGCCACCAGCAGGGGGAACACTGAAGCTTTCTTT. Translated: CATSRGNTEAFF.

The chain links TRBV5-5 to TRBJ2-2; D might be TRBD1 (6 bases). This CDR3 region has 17 residues. Germline V gives CDR1 SGHKS, CDR2 YYEKEE (reference sequence). V was shortened by 0 bases and J by 5 bases, with 17 bases between the two germline ends. CDR3 region: CASSLARTAGETGELFF. In nucleotides, the CDR3 is TGTGCCAGCAGCTTGGCCCGAACTGCAGGGGAGACCGGGGAGCTGTTTTTT.

V usage is TRBV7-2 and J usage is TRBJ1-2; unclear D gene. The CDR3 has 15 amino acids. In germline, CDR1 is SGHTA, CDR2 FQGNSA. Trimming shortened V by 1 base and J by 8 bases, and 17 bases separated the two germline ends. The CDR3 reads CASSLGFGAPMGYTF. CDR3 sequence (DNA): TGTGCCAGCAGCTTAGGATTTGGCGCGCCTATGGGCTACACCTTC.

The chain has TRBV28 and TRBJ2-5, with D uncertain. The length of the CDR3 is 15 residues. Germline CDR1 is MDHEN and CDR2 is SYDVKM. V lost 7 bases, J lost 7 bases, and 22 bases lay in between. CDR3 DNA sequence: TGTGCCAGCACTAATTCGCGACGGATTCTGTCGACCCAGTACTTC. This sequence encodes CASTNSRRILSTQYF.

V gene TRBV5-1 combines with J gene TRBJ2-7; D is possibly TRBD2 (5 bases). The length of the CDR3 is 14 residues. Germline CDR1 is SGHRS and CDR2 is YFSETQ. The V gene lost 0 bases and the J gene lost 2 bases, with 9 bases spanning the gap. CDR3 DNA: TGCGCCAGCAGCTTGGGTGAGGGTGCCTACGAGCAGTACTTC. This codes for CASSLGEGAYEQYF.